This TCR beta chain appears in the sequencing data of a study of shared clonotypes between healthy human individuals. Across the whole study: For every donor, three CD4 naive, three CD4 memory, two CD8 naive and one CD8 memory plates were used.

CD45RO negativity and positive selection for CCR7 defined naive CD8 cells, a population that excluded terminally differentiated effector memory CD45RA+ cells. Adults of Caucasian background living in Nashville, Tennessee made up all donors. In the authors' methods: ImmunoSEQ only sent back junction sequences with no quality scores, so filtering was done differently. Assay: immunoSEQ multiplex PCR; the TCRdb copy retains only in-frame clones and omits some. That table furnishes V, J and clone size, whereas the DNA furnished D and trimming. The sample gives under 2,000,000 clones, approximately 94% of which show up once; around 1% is in the top ten. The CDR3 loop spans 13 amino acids. Germline CDR1 reads MNHEY; CDR2 reads SMNVEV (reference sequence). The germline V and J ends were trimmed by 5 bases and 4 bases, with 10 bases remaining between them.

This TCR was sampled from a man aged 18 to 35 in good health. The chain couples TRBV27 to TRBJ2-3; a weak D match, TRBD1 (6 bases). Source material: naive CD8+ T cells sorted from blood. The CDR3 nucleotides read TGTGCCAGCAGTATACAGGGCCCAGATACGCAGTATTTT. Its protein is CASSIQGPDTQYF.